These 5 T cell receptor beta chains were sequenced from one sample in a study of blood T cell repertoires in COVID-19. Measured with immunoSEQ multiplex PCR; TCRdb has only the in-frame clones, and not every one. The sample comprises roughly 160,000 clones, around 85% of which are singletons, and about 8.2% rests with the top ten. The sequencing input was peripheral blood. The receptors stem from a man aged 60-69 years with acute or convalescent COVID-19.

The chain combines TRBV7-9 with TRBJ2-5, with 7 bases aligning to TRBD2. Trimming at V came to 5 bases and at J to 2 bases, leaving 5 bases not matched to a gene. CDR3 length: 14 residues. The germline V gene encodes CDR1 SEHNR and CDR2 FQNEAQ (reference sequence). CDR3 nucleotide sequence: TGTGCCAGCAGCGGGGACTATCTACAAGAGACCCAGTACTTC. It codes for CASSGDYLQETQYF.

This chain uses TRBV6-8 with TRBJ1-5, with TRBD1 matching 9 bases. The CDR3 spans 17 residues. V lost 7 bases to trimming and J lost 7 bases; unmatched junction nucleotides: 17. Germline assignment: CDR1 MNHGY and CDR2 SAAAGT. The CDR3 loop reads CASTRWVRDRDKQPQHF. CDR3 DNA sequence: TGTGCCAGCACCCGCTGGGTGAGGGACAGGGACAAACAGCCCCAGCATTTT.

The count of this clone is one. V and J are TRBV28 and TRBJ1-4; D is uncertain. Germline V gives CDR1 MDHEN, CDR2 SYDVKM. This CDR3 contains 13 residues. V lost 11 bases to trimming and J lost 0 bases, with 10 bases between them. CDR3 amino acids: CALGTATNEKLFF. CDR3 coding DNA: TGTGCCCTGGGCACAGCAACTAATGAAAAACTGTTTTTT.

This clone was counted at least ten times. The chain joins TRBV6-5 to TRBJ2-2, with D unclear. V lost 6 bases to trimming and J lost 6 bases, with 14 bases between them. Germline lookup yields CDR1 MNHEY and CDR2 SVGAGI. CDR3 size: 14 residues. CDR3 loop: CASRTFPMSGELFF. The CDR3 region has the DNA TGTGCCAGCAGGACTTTCCCCATGTCCGGGGAGCTGTTTTTT.

The table lists this clone with a count of one. This chain uses TRBV28 with TRBJ2-7; the D gene is possibly TRBD2 (5 bases). CDR3 length: 16 amino acids. Trimming cost V 5 bases and J 0 bases, with 17 bases left between them. Germline V gene data show CDR1 as MDHEN and CDR2 as SYDVKM. The CDR3 nucleotides are TGTGCCAGCAGTCCCTTGAGCGGTTTCCTCTCCTACGAGCAGTACTTC. Translation gives CASSPLSGFLSYEQYF.